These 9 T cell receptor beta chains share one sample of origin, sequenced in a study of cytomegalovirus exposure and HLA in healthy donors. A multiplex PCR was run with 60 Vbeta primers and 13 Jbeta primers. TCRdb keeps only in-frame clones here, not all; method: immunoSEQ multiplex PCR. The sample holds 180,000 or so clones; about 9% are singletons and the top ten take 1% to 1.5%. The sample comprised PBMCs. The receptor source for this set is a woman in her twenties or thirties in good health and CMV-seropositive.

The CDR3 DNA is TGTGCCAGCTCACCACCGGGACTAGGAGGGTATGAGCAGTTCTTC. Its translation is CASSPPGLGGYEQFF. The rearrangement links TRBV18 to TRBJ2-1; 8 bases line up with TRBD2. The V gene end was trimmed by 0 bases and the J gene end by 8 bases; junction bases not matched to a gene: 6. Germline V gene sequence: CDR1 KGHSH, CDR2 LQKENI. This CDR3 contains 15 residues. Full variable domain (rest looked up from reference TRBV18 and TRBJ2-1): NAGVMQNPRHLVRRRGQEARLRCSPMKGHSHVYWYRQLPEEGLKFMVYLQKENIIDESGMPKERFSAEFPKEGPSILRIQQVVRGDSAAYFCASSPPGLGGYEQFFGPGTRLTVL.

The DNA for the CDR3 is TGTGCCAGCAGCTTAGACAGGCCCTACGAGCAGTACTTC. It codes for CASSLDRPYEQYF. The chain carries TRBV11-2 and TRBJ2-5; D remains unclear. The DNA end is a closer match to TRBJ2-7, so the J assignment may be wrong. The length of the CDR3 is 13 residues. CDR1 and CDR2 from the germline V gene are SGHAT and FQNNGV.

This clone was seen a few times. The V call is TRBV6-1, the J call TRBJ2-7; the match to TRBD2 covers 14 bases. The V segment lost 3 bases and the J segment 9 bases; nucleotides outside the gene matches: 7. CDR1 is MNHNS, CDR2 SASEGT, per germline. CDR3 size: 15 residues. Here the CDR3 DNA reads TGTGCCAGCAGTGACCAGGGACTAGCGGGGGTTCGGCAGTACTTC. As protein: CASSDQGLAGVRQYF.

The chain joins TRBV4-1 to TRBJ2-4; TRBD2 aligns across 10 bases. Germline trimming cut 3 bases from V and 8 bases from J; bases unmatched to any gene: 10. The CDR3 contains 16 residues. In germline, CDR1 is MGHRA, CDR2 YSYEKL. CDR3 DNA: TGCGCCAGCAGCCAGGTGACTAGCGGGCCCTTTCACATTCAGTACTTC. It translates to CASSQVTSGPFHIQYF.

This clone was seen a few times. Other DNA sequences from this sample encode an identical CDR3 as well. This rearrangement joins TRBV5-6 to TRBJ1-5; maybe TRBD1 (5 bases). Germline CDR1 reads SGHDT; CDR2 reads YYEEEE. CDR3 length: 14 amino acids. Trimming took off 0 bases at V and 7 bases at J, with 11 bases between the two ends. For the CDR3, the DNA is TGTGCCAGCAGCTTGGGGCAGGGAGGACAGCCCCAGCATTTT. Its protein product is CASSLGQGGQPQHF.

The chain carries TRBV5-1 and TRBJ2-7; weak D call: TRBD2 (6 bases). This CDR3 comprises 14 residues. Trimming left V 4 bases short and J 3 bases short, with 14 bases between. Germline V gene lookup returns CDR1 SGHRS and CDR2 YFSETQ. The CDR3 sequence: CASSPAGLNYEQYF. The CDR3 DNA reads TGCGCCAGCAGCCCCGCGGGACTTAACTACGAGCAGTACTTC.

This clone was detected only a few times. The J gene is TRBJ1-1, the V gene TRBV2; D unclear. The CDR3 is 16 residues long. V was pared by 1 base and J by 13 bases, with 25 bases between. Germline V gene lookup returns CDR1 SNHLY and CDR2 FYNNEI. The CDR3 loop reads CASSEDLAESRMSGFF. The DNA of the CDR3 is TGTGCCAGCAGTGAAGATCTAGCAGAGAGTAGAATGAGCGGTTTCTTT. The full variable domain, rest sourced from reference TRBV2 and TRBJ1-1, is EPEVTQTPSHQVTQMGQEVILRCVPISNHLYFYWYRQILGQKVEFLVSFYNNEISEKSEIFDDQFSVERPDGSNFTLKIRSTKLEDSAMYFCASSEDLAESRMSGFFGQGTRLTVV.

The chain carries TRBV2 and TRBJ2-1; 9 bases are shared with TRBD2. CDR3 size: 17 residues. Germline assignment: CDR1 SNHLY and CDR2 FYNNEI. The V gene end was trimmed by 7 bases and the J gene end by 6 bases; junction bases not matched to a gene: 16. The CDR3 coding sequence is TGTGCCAGCACCATTCGCGCGGGAGGGCGGCGCGGCAATGAGCAGTTCTTC. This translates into CASTIRAGGRRGNEQFF. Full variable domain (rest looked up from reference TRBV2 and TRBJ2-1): EPEVTQTPSHQVTQMGQEVILRCVPISNHLYFYWYRQILGQKVEFLVSFYNNEISEKSEIFDDQFSVERPDGSNFTLKIRSTKLEDSAMYFCASTIRAGGRRGNEQFFGPGTRLTVL.

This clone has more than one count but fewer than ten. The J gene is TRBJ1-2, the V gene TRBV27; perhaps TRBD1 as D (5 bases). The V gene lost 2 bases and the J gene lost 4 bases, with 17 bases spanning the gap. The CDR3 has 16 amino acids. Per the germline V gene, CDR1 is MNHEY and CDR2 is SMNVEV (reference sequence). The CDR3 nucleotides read TGTGCCAGCAGTTTACAGGTTGGCAGGGATTTCTATGGCTACACCTTC. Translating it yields CASSLQVGRDFYGYTF.